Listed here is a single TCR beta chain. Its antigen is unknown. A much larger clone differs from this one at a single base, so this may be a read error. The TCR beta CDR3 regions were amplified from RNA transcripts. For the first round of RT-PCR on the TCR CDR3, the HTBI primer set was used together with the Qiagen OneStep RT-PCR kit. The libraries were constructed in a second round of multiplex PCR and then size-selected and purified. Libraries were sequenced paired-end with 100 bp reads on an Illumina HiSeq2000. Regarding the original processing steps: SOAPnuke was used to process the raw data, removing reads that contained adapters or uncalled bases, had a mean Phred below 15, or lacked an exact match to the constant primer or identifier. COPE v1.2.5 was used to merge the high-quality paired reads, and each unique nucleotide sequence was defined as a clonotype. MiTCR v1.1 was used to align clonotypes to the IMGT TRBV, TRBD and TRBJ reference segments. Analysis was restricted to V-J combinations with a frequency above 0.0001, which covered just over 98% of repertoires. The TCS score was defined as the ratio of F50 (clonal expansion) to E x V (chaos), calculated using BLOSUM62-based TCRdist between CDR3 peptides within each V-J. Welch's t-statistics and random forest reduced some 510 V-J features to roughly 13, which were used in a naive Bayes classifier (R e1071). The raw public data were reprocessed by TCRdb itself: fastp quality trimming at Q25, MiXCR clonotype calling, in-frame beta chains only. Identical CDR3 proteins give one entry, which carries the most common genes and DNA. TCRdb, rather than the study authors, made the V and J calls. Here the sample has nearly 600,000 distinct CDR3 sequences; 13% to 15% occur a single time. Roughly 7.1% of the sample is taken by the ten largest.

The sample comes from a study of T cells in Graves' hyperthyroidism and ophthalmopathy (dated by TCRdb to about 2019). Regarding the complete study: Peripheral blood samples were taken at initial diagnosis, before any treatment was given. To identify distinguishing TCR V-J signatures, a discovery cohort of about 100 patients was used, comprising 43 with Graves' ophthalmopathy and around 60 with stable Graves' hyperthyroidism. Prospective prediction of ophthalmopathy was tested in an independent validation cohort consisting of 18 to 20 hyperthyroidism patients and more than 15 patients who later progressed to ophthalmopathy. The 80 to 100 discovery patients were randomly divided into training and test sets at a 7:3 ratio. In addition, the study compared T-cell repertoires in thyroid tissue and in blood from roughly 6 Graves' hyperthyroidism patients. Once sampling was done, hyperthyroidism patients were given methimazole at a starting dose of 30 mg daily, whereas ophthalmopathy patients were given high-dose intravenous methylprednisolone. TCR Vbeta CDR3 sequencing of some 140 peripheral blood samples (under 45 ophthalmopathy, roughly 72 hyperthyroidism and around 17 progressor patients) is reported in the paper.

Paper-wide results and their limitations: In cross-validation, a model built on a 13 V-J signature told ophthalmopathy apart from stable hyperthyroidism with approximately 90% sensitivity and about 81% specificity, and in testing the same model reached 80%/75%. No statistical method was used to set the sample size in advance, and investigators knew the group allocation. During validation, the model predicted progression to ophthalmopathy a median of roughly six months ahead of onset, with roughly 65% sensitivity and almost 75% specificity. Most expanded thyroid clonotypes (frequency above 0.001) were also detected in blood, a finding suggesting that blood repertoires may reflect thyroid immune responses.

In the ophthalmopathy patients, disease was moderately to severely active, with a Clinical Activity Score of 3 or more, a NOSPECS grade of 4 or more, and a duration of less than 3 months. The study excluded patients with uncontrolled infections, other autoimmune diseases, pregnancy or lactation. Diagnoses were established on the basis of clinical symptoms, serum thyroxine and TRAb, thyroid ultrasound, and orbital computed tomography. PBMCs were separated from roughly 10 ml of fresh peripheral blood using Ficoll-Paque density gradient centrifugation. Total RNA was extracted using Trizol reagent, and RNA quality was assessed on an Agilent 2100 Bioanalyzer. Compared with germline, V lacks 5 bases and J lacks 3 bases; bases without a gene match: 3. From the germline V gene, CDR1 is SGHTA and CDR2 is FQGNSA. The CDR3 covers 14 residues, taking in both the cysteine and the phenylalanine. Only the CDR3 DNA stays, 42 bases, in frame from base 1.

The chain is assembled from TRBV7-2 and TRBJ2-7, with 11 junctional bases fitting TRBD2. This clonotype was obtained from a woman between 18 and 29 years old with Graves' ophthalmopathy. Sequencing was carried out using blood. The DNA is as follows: TGTGCCAGCAGCCAGACTAGCGGGAACTACGAGCAGTACTTC. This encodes CASSQTSGNYEQYF. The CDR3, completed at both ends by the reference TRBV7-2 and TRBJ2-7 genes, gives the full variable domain GAGVSQSPSNKVTEKGKDVELRCDPISGHTALYWYRQSLGQGLEFLIYFQGNSAPDKSGLPSDRFSAERTGGSVSTLTIQRTQQEDSAVYLCASSQTSGNYEQYFGPGTRLTVT.